Presented here are 19 T cell receptor beta chains from one specimen sequenced in a study of shared clonotypes between healthy human individuals. Libraries were prepared by immunoSEQ multiplex PCR; TCRdb keeps only in-frame clonotypes and omits some of them. The sample comprises 2 million to 2.5 million clones, roughly 94% of which are singletons, and roughly 1% rests with the top ten. Naive CD8 cells lacked CD45RO, underwent positive selection for CCR7 and left out terminally differentiated effector memory CD45RA+ cells. The sample taken for sequencing was naive CD8+ T cells sorted from blood. Every receptor here comes from a man between 18 and 29 years old in good health.

This clone is a singleton in its sample. V gene TRBV6-6 combines with J gene TRBJ1-1; D gene unclear. Germline values: CDR1 MNHNY, CDR2 SVGAGI (reference sequence). V was pared by 8 bases and J by 8 bases, with 9 bases between. This CDR3 has 10 amino acids. The CDR3 loop reads CASRSGEAFF. The CDR3 coding sequence is TGTGCCAGCCGATCGGGAGAAGCTTTCTTT.

This chain joins TRBV11-3 and TRBJ2-7; D not certain. The CDR3 is 14 amino acids. The germline V gene has CDR1 SGHNT and CDR2 YENEEA. Trimming removed 1 base at V and 0 bases at J, with 7 bases between. The CDR3 loop is CASSLVQPSYEQYF. The DNA of the CDR3 is TGTGCCAGCAGCTTAGTCCAGCCCTCCTACGAGCAGTACTTC.

J is TRBJ2-3 and V is TRBV29-1; 7 bases fit TRBD2. The CDR3 has 14 residues. CDR1 SQVTM and CDR2 ANQGSEA come from the germline V gene. V gave up 7 bases and J gave up 0 bases; unmatched junction bases: 7. The CDR3 protein is CSAPRGSSTDTQYF. The CDR3, as DNA: TGCAGCGCTCCGCGGGGGTCGAGCACAGATACGCAGTATTTT.

Comments on this clone: Different DNA sequences within this sample yield the same CDR3. The chain joins TRBV7-2 to TRBJ2-7, with unresolved D. CDR1 and CDR2 (germline): SGHTA, FQGNSA. Trimming removed 5 bases at V and 3 bases at J, with 8 bases between. The CDR3 spans 12 residues. The CDR3 loop is CASSPDGYEQYF. The CDR3 coding sequence is TGTGCCAGCAGCCCCGACGGCTACGAGCAGTACTTC.

The genes are TRBV5-4 and TRBJ2-3; D might be TRBD2 (5 bases). CDR1 SGHNT and CDR2 YYREEE come from the germline V gene (reference sequence). Trimming cost V 4 bases and J 2 bases, with 17 bases left between them. The CDR3 is 16 amino acids. DNA of the CDR3: TGTGCCAGCAGCCTTGCGGCTAGCCACCTCACAGATACGCAGTATTTT. This sequence encodes CASSLAASHLTDTQYF.

The CDR3 region is CASSLRTGGVETQYF. In DNA form, the CDR3 reads TGTGCCAGCAGCCTCCGGACAGGGGGCGTGGAGACCCAGTACTTC. The chain is built from TRBV13 and TRBJ2-5, with TRBD1 identical over 11 bases. The V and J ends lost 5 bases and 5 bases, in that order; junction bases with no gene match: 7. This CDR3 has 15 residues. The germline V gene encodes CDR1 PRHDT and CDR2 FYEKMQ (reference sequence).

As regards this clone: This could be a read error, since a much larger clone is one nucleotide away. This same CDR3 is encoded by further DNA sequences in the sample. The chain employs TRBV9 and TRBJ2-2; no clear D gene. Trimming pared 4 bases from V and 8 bases from J, leaving 6 bases between. This CDR3 is built from 11 residues. Per the germline V gene, CDR1 is SGDLS and CDR2 is YYNGEE. The CDR3 reads CASSLTGELFF. DNA of the CDR3: TGTGCCAGCAGCCTTACAGGGGAGCTGTTTTTT.

This clone was seen just once. This sequence joins TRBV28 and TRBJ1-5, with 8 bases lining up with TRBD1. Unmatched junction bases numbered 7, after V lost 5 bases and J lost 7 bases. CDR1 is MDHEN, CDR2 SYDVKM, per germline. CDR3 size: 14 residues. The CDR3 region is CASSVQGGGQPQHF. CDR3 coding DNA: TGTGCCAGCAGTGTACAGGGGGGAGGGCAGCCCCAGCATTTT. The full variable domain, rest sourced from reference TRBV28 and TRBJ1-5, is DVKVTQSSRYLVKRTGEKVFLECVQDMDHENMFWYRQDPGLGLRLIYFSYDVKMKEKGDIPEGYSVSREKKERFSLILESASTNQTSMYLCASSVQGGGQPQHFGDGTRLSIL.

As for this clone: The same CDR3 can be traced to other DNA sequences in this sample. This chain uses TRBV19 with TRBJ1-1; D call uncertain. The CDR3 contains 13 residues. CDR1 and CDR2 (germline): LNHDA, SQIVND (reference sequence). The ends were cut back, 2 bases at V and 5 bases at J, with 9 bases in the middle. In DNA, the CDR3 is TGTGCCAGTAGTATAAATGGAGGAACTGAAGCTTTCTTT. Translation gives CASSINGGTEAFF.

Note on this clone: Mismatch with germline at one junction end may stem from a read error. J is TRBJ1-2 and V is TRBV19; 8 nucleotides line up with TRBD1. This CDR3 has 16 residues. From germline, CDR1 is LNHDA and CDR2 SQIVND (reference sequence). The CDR3 loop is CASSIVSWTGNFGYTF. DNA of the CDR3: TGTGCCAGTAGTATAGTATCTTGGACAGGGAACTTTGGCTACACCTTC.

The V and J genes are TRBV27 and TRBJ2-3; 9 nucleotides match TRBD2. The CDR3 has 18 residues. Germline V gene lookup returns CDR1 MNHEY and CDR2 SMNVEV (reference sequence). J gave up 2 bases and V 3 bases, and 12 bases lay outside the gene matches. This CDR3 is CASSFSPSTSGTTDTQYF. CDR3 bases: TGTGCCAGCAGTTTTTCCCCCTCGACTAGCGGAACCACAGATACGCAGTATTTT.

V gene TRBV14 combines with J gene TRBJ2-7; a possible D gene is TRBD1 (5 bases). The V and J ends lost 1 base and 2 bases respectively, with 15 bases between them. CDR3 length: 16 amino acids. Germline assignment: CDR1 SGHDN and CDR2 FVKESK. This CDR3 is CASSQGGAGHTYEQYF. The CDR3 bases are TGTGCCAGCAGCCAAGGTGGGGCAGGCCATACCTACGAGCAGTACTTC.

The rearrangement links TRBV4-1 to TRBJ2-5; possible D gene TRBD2, 5 bases. This CDR3 spans 17 amino acids. Germline-derived CDR1 and CDR2 are MGHRA and YSYEKL. V was pared by 1 base and J by 5 bases, with 20 bases between. For the CDR3, the DNA is TGCGCCAGCAGCCAAGTAGGAATGGGGAGTTGGTTTGAGACCCAGTACTTC. This sequence encodes CASSQVGMGSWFETQYF.

The chain joins TRBV7-9 to TRBJ2-7; tentative D call: TRBD2 (5 bases). V lost 6 bases to trimming and J lost 2 bases, with 14 bases between them. The germline gives CDR1 SEHNR, CDR2 FQNEAQ (reference sequence). The CDR3 contains 14 residues. As DNA, the CDR3 is TGTGCCAGCAGAAACGAGGGCACAACCTACGAGCAGTACTTC. Its translation is CASRNEGTTYEQYF.

Regarding this clone: This sample also contains other DNA sequences that code for the same CDR3. The chain is built from TRBV28 and TRBJ1-4; D call uncertain. V lost 2 bases, J lost 2 bases, and 0 bases lay in between. Germline lookup yields CDR1 MDHEN and CDR2 SYDVKM. This CDR3 contains 12 residues. This chain's CDR3 is CASSLTNEKLFF. CDR3 coding DNA: TGTGCCAGCAGTTTAACTAATGAAAAACTGTTTTTT.

This chain links TRBV27 with TRBJ2-2; 11 bases fit TRBD2. V was pared by 6 bases and J by 4 bases, with 13 bases of the junction left unmatched. CDR1 is MNHEY, CDR2 SMNVEV, per germline (reference sequence). The CDR3 has 18 residues. This CDR3 is CASSKRIAGGQSTGELFF. The DNA for the CDR3 is TGTGCCAGCAGCAAAAGAATAGCGGGGGGGCAGAGCACCGGGGAGCTGTTTTTT.

This chain joins TRBV30 and TRBJ1-6; D perhaps matches TRBD1 (6 bases). This CDR3 has 14 amino acids. V lost 1 base, J lost 7 bases, and 11 bases lay in between. Looked up from germline, CDR1 is GTSNPN and CDR2 is SVGIG (reference sequence). The CDR3 DNA sequence: TGTGCCTGGAGTGAGGCAGGGGCGAATTCACCCCTCCACTTT. It codes for CAWSEAGANSPLHF.

V usage is TRBV9 and J usage is TRBJ2-3; no firm D call. Trimming removed 0 bases at V and 5 bases at J, with 13 bases between. Germline assignment: CDR1 SGDLS and CDR2 YYNGEE. The CDR3 sequence is 15 residues long. CDR3 sequence (DNA): TGTGCCAGCAGCGTAGAGCGCCTCTTGGGAGATACGCAGTATTTT. Translating it yields CASSVERLLGDTQYF.

The gene calls are TRBV19 and TRBJ2-7; D is possibly TRBD1 (6 bases). Trimming pared 4 bases from V and 5 bases from J, leaving 15 bases between. CDR3 length: 14 amino acids. Germline lookup yields CDR1 LNHDA and CDR2 SQIVND (reference sequence). This CDR3 reads CASSNPKDSHEQYF. For the CDR3, the DNA is TGTGCCAGTAGTAACCCCAAGGACAGTCACGAGCAGTACTTC.